Listed below are T cell receptor beta chains from one sample, sequenced in a study of technical replicates of blood from a few donors. Method: immunoSEQ multiplex PCR; TCRdb's copy keeps in-frame clones and lacks some. This table holds tens of thousands of clones, 91% found once. Sequencing used T cells isolated from PBMCs. The receptors stem from a human donor in good health. Some clones in this sample may be carry-over from other donors' samples. Each CDR3 is given with its conserved first and last residue. The D gene is left open where the match is weak. The size field is filled for only some rows; it gives once, few, many or a size class.

j_gene	abundance	d_gene	v_gene	CDR3nt	CDR3aa
TRBJ2-7	-	TRBD1	TRBV27	TGTGCCAGCAGCCAGGGACAGGGGAACGAGCAGTACTTC	CASSQGQGNEQYF
TRBJ2-5	-	TRBD2	TRBV28	TGTGCCAGCAGTTTTTTTTTGCCCATGGCGGGGGATCAAGAGACCCAGTACTTC	CASSFFLPMAGDQETQYF
TRBJ1-1	-	-	TRBV4-2	TGTGCCAGCAGCCACCTCGGGGGGCGAGCTGAAGCTTTCTTT	CASSHLGGRAEAFF
TRBJ2-1	-	TRBD1	TRBV27	TGTGCCAGCATTCCCGGGACAGGGAGCAATGAGCAGTTCTTC	CASIPGTGSNEQFF
TRBJ1-4	-	TRBD1	TRBV11-3	TGTGCCAGCAGCAACCCTATGGGACAGCTTAATGAAAAACTGTTTTTT	CASSNPMGQLNEKLFF
TRBJ1-1	few	-	TRBV11-2	TGTGCCAGCAGCTTCGTACCACACAACACTGAAGCTTTCTTT	CASSFVPHNTEAFF
TRBJ2-1	-	-	TRBV30	TGTGCCTGGAGTCCCGAGCGGGCCCCGCAGTTCTTC	CAWSPERAPQFF
TRBJ1-3	-	-	TRBV25-1	TGTGCCAGCAGTGGCCAACCTCCTGAGGCAATCGGAAACACCATATATTTT	CASSGQPPEAIGNTIYF
TRBJ1-1	-	-	TRBV9	TGTGCCAGCAGCGTAGAACCGGGAGGCTCAGGGTCTCAGATGAACACTGAAGCTTTCTTT	CASSVEPGGSGSQMNTEAFF
TRBJ2-7	-	-	TRBV12-5	TGTGCTAGTGGTCAAGGGAGTAACGAGCAGTACTTC	CASGQGSNEQYF
TRBJ2-6	-	-	TRBV4-1	TGCGCCAGCAGCCAAGCAGGCTCTGGGGCCAACGTCCTGACTTTC	CASSQAGSGANVLTF
TRBJ2-3	-	-	TRBV7-8	TGTGCCAGCAGCTTTGATTATGGAGTCACAGATACGCAGTATTTT	CASSFDYGVTDTQYF
TRBJ1-4	-	TRBD1	TRBV19	TGTGCCAGTAGACCGACAGGGCGGGGCGAAAAACTGTTTTTT	CASRPTGRGEKLFF
TRBJ2-1	-	-	TRBV21-1	TGTGCCAGCACCCCGAATGAGCAGTTCTTC	CASTPNEQFF
TRBJ2-1	-	TRBD2	TRBV4-1	TGCGCCAGCAGCCAAGTTGGGGGACTAGTAAGCCATGAGCAGTTCTTC	CASSQVGGLVSHEQFF
TRBJ1-1	-	-	TRBV14	TGTGCCAGCAGGAGGTTTAACGAAGCGCACACTGAAGCTTTCTTT	CASRRFNEAHTEAFF
TRBJ1-1	-	TRBD1	TRBV5-4	TGTGCCAGCAGCTTATCCGGGACAGGGGGCGAGAACACTGAAGCTTTCTTT	CASSLSGTGGENTEAFF
TRBJ2-5	-	-	TRBV14	TGTGCCAGCAGCCAATCCCTCTTCCAAGAGACCCAGTACTTC	CASSQSLFQETQYF
TRBJ1-5	-	-	TRBV28	TGTGCCAGCATGTGGGGGGGCAATCAGCCCCAGCATTTT	CASMWGGNQPQHF
TRBJ2-7	-	-	TRBV14	TGTGCCAGCAGCCAGAGATCAGCGTTCACCTACGAGCAGTACTTC	CASSQRSAFTYEQYF
TRBJ2-7	once	TRBD1	TRBV7-8	TGTGCCAGCAGCAGCGGACAGGGACCTTCCTACGAGCAGTACTTC	CASSSGQGPSYEQYF
TRBJ2-3	-	-	TRBV5-4	TGTGCCAGCAGCTTGGCTGGGGCCACAGATACGCAGTATTTT	CASSLAGATDTQYF
TRBJ2-5	once	-	TRBV11-3	TGTGCCAGCAGCCCATCGGGAGCGGTAGAGACCCAGTACTTC	CASSPSGAVETQYF
TRBJ2-1	-	TRBD1	TRBV5-4	TGTGCCAGCAGCTTGGGACAGGGCAAAGAGCAGTTCTTC	CASSLGQGKEQFF
TRBJ2-7	-	-	TRBV5-4	TGTGCCAGCGGCACTTGGGGAGACGGAAACGAGCAGTACTTC	CASGTWGDGNEQYF
TRBJ2-2	-	TRBD2	TRBV6-1	TGTGCCACCTCGAGCAAGCGGGGGGTCACCGGGGAGCTGTTTTTT	CATSSKRGVTGELFF